This T cell receptor beta chain was retrieved from a study of cytomegalovirus exposure and HLA in healthy donors. Study-wide results and limits: Common viral pathogens seemed, in a later analysis, to connect with several of the most significant clusters.

CDR1 and CDR2 from the germline V gene are MNHEY and SVGAGI. The CDR3 spans 16 residues. Trimming shortened V by 4 bases and J by 11 bases, and 24 bases separated the two germline ends. Note on this clone: What it binds is unknown.

The PCR made use of 60 Vbeta and 13 Jbeta primers. Method: immunoSEQ multiplex PCR; TCRdb's copy keeps in-frame clones and lacks some. Of over 150,000 clones listed, 82% are singletons. The clonotype was recovered from a man aged 45 to 65 in good health and CMV-seropositive. Material: PBMCs. The chain uses TRBV6-5 and TRBJ1-5, with D tentatively TRBD1 (6 bases). DNA for the CDR3: TGTGCCAGCAGTTGGATCAGGGGAAGTGCTCCCGAGGCCCAGCATTTT. Translated: CASSWIRGSAPEAQHF.